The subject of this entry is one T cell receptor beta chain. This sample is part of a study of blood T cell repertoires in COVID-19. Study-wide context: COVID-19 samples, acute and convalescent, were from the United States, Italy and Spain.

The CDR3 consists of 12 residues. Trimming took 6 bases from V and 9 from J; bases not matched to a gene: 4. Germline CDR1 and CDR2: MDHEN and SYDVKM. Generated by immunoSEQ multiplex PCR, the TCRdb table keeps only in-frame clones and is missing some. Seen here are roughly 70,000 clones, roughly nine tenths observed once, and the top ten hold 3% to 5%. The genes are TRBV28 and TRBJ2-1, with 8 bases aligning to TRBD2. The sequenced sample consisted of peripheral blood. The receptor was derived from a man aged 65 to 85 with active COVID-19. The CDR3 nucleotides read TGTGCCAGCAGCTCGGGGGGGACTGAGCAGTTCTTC. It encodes CASSSGGTEQFF.